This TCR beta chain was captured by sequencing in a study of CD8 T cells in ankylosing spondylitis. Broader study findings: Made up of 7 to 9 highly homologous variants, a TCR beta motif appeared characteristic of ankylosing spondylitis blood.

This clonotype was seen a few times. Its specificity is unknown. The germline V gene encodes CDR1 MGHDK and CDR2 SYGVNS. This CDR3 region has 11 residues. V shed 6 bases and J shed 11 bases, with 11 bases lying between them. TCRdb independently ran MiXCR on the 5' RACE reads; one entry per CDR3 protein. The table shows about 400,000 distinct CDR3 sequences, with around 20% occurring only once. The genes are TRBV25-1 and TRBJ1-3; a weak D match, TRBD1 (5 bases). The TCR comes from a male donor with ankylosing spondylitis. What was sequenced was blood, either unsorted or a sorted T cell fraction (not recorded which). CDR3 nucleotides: TGTGCCAGCAGGGCAGGGAACGCCATATATTTT. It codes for CASRAGNAIYF.